The 8 T cell receptor beta chains presented below share a single source sample, sequenced in a study of cytomegalovirus exposure and HLA in healthy donors (dated by TCRdb to 2017 to 2019). Library generation was performed with the immunoSEQ multiplex PCR assay. A mixture of 60 forward primers for TCR Vbeta segments and 13 reverse primers for TCR Jbeta segments was used in the multiplex PCR. This is the immuneACCESS table as TCRdb keeps it, with only in-frame sequences that have V and J called. A part of the clones is gone; compared with another copy, unresolved V genes explain less than half, and the rest is unexplained. The sample table records a few hundred thousand clones; around nine tenths of these occur just once. The ten biggest clones cover around 1.7% of the sample. The sequencing input was PBMCs. These receptors came from a girl aged 2 to 9 in good health and CMV-seronegative.

V is TRBV10-3 and J is TRBJ2-7; 8 nucleotides agree with TRBD1. V was pared by 6 bases and J by 1 base, with 8 bases of the junction left unmatched. Germline V gene lookup returns CDR1 ENHRY and CDR2 SYGVKD. The CDR3 contains 15 residues. Here the CDR3 reads CAISSGTGSSYEQYF. DNA for the CDR3: TGTGCCATCAGCTCCGGGACAGGCTCATCCTACGAGCAGTACTTC.

The chain recombines TRBV2 with TRBJ2-5; no clear D gene. The CDR3 has 14 residues. With 4 bases removed from V and 5 bases from J, the gap between germline ends came to 14 bases. Germline CDR1 SNHLY, CDR2 FYNNEI. The CDR3 protein is CASSAASRAETQYF. The CDR3 DNA reads as TGTGCCAGCAGTGCGGCTAGTAGAGCGGAGACCCAGTACTTC.

This rearrangement joins TRBV27 to TRBJ1-5, with 8 bases matching TRBD1. This CDR3 spans 18 amino acids. V lost 6 bases, J lost 7 bases, and 20 bases stayed unmatched. Germline V gene data show CDR1 as MNHEY and CDR2 as SMNVEV (reference sequence). The CDR3 region is CASSRSLEQGGARQPQHF. Here the CDR3 DNA reads TGTGCCAGCAGCCGTAGTCTAGAACAGGGGGGCGCTCGACAGCCCCAGCATTTT.

This clone showed up just once. This chain joins TRBV5-6 and TRBJ2-1; TRBD1 might be the D (6 bases). Germline V gene data show CDR1 as SGHDT and CDR2 as YYEEEE. The CDR3 sequence is 15 residues long. V gave up 1 base and J gave up 2 bases, with 10 bases separating them. CDR3 sequence reads: CASSLSGAPYNEQFF. As DNA, the CDR3 is TGTGCCAGCAGCTTGTCAGGGGCCCCCTACAATGAGCAGTTCTTC.

The chain couples TRBV9 to TRBJ2-1; D may be TRBD1 (6 bases). The V and J ends lost 2 bases and 7 bases respectively, with 10 bases between them. Germline V gene lookup returns CDR1 SGDLS and CDR2 YYNGEE. The CDR3 length is 13 residues. CDR3 sequence reads: CASSVQGLNEQFF. In DNA, the CDR3 is TGTGCCAGCAGCGTCCAGGGGCTAAATGAGCAGTTCTTC.

Worth noting for this clone: The junction differs from germline at one of its ends, possibly a read error. The gene calls are TRBV10-1 and TRBJ2-1, with 11 bases that match TRBD2. CDR3 size: 14 residues. Germline V gene data show CDR1 as WNHNN and CDR2 as SYGVQD (reference sequence). The CDR3 protein is CASSELGLAAKQLF. For the CDR3, the DNA is TGCGCCAGCAGTGAACTGGGACTAGCGGCAAAGCAGCTCTTC.

The V gene is TRBV6-5, the J gene TRBJ1-1, with TRBD1 matching over 8 bases. Germline CDR1 MNHEY, CDR2 SVGAGI. This CDR3 is built from 13 residues. Losses at the gene ends were 8 bases for V and 10 bases for J; bases not matched to a gene: 12. Here the CDR3 reads CASGEGGTGAAFF. CDR3 sequence (DNA): TGTGCCAGCGGGGAGGGGGGGACAGGCGCAGCTTTCTTT.

This chain joins TRBV5-6 and TRBJ1-4, with a possible D match to TRBD1 (5 bases). The V end was cut by 2 bases, the J end by 5 bases, with 10 bases between. Germline CDR1 is SGHDT and CDR2 is YYEEEE. CDR3 size: 14 residues. The CDR3 DNA follows: TGTGCCAGCAGCTTAGACAGTCTCAATGAAAAACTGTTTTTT. The encoded protein is CASSLDSLNEKLFF.